This is a list of T cell receptor beta chains from one sample in a study of blood T cell repertoires in COVID-19. Only in-frame clones appear in the TCRdb table, and some are missing; sequencing was by immunoSEQ multiplex PCR. Here the sample spans approximately 260,000 clones, 70% to 90% being singletons. The sequenced sample consisted of peripheral blood. These receptors were obtained from a woman aged 70-85 years with acute or convalescent COVID-19. Each CDR3 is given with its conserved first and last residue. The D gene is left open where the match is weak. Not all rows give a size; the values are once, few, many and, for expanded clones, a class.

d_gene: NA
v_gene: TRBV6-1
j_gene: TRBJ2-7
abundance: NA
CDR3nt: TGTGCCAGCAGTGAATACAGGGTATCCTACGAGCAGTACTTC
CDR3aa: CASSEYRVSYEQYF

d_gene: TRBD2
v_gene: TRBV15
j_gene: TRBJ2-1
abundance: NA
CDR3nt: TGTGCCACCAGCAGAGGAGCGGGGGGGCGAGAGCAGTTCTTC
CDR3aa: CATSRGAGGREQFF

d_gene: NA
v_gene: TRBV2
j_gene: TRBJ1-1
abundance: NA
CDR3nt: TGTGCCAGCAGTCCCCAACCTCGACAGCACACTGAAGCTTTCTTT
CDR3aa: CASSPQPRQHTEAFF

d_gene: NA
v_gene: TRBV18
j_gene: TRBJ2-7
abundance: NA
CDR3nt: TGTGCCAGCTCACCCTCACTGGCCTACGAGCAGTACTTC
CDR3aa: CASSPSLAYEQYF

d_gene: TRBD1
v_gene: TRBV2
j_gene: TRBJ1-1
abundance: NA
CDR3nt: TGTGCCAGTTACCGGGACAGTGGTTTTGCAGCTTTCTTT
CDR3aa: CASYRDSGFAAFF

d_gene: NA
v_gene: TRBV18
j_gene: TRBJ2-7
abundance: medium-sized
CDR3nt: TGTGCCAGCTCACCGAGCGGGCACGAGCAGTACTTC
CDR3aa: CASSPSGHEQYF

d_gene: TRBD1
v_gene: TRBV7-6
j_gene: TRBJ1-2
abundance: NA
CDR3nt: TGTGCCAGCAGCTTAACGGGACAGGGAAACTATGGCTACACCTTC
CDR3aa: CASSLTGQGNYGYTF

d_gene: TRBD1
v_gene: TRBV5-1
j_gene: TRBJ1-1
abundance: NA
CDR3nt: TGCGCCAGCAGCTTGGCGGACAGGGTAGAGGCTTTCTTT
CDR3aa: CASSLADRVEAFF

d_gene: NA
v_gene: TRBV6-6
j_gene: TRBJ1-6
abundance: NA
CDR3nt: TGTGCCACCCAACACAATTCACCCCTCCACTTT
CDR3aa: CATQHNSPLHF

d_gene: NA
v_gene: TRBV5-8
j_gene: TRBJ2-7
abundance: NA
CDR3nt: TGTGCCAGCAGCTTGGCCCCAGGGGCATCCTACGAGCAGTACTTC
CDR3aa: CASSLAPGASYEQYF

d_gene: NA
v_gene: TRBV2
j_gene: TRBJ1-4
abundance: NA
CDR3nt: TGTGCCAGCAGTTTGGTGGGGGGGACTAATGAAAAACTGTTTTTT
CDR3aa: CASSLVGGTNEKLFF

d_gene: TRBD2
v_gene: TRBV27
j_gene: TRBJ2-5
abundance: NA
CDR3nt: TGTGCCAGCAGTTTACTAGCGGGGGGAGAGACCCAGTACTTC
CDR3aa: CASSLLAGGETQYF

d_gene: TRBD2
v_gene: TRBV4-1
j_gene: TRBJ2-3
abundance: NA
CDR3nt: TGCGCCAGCAGTAAGCTAGCGGGGGGGTTAGATACGCAGTATTTT
CDR3aa: CASSKLAGGLDTQYF

d_gene: TRBD1
v_gene: TRBV18
j_gene: TRBJ1-1
abundance: NA
CDR3nt: TGTGCCAGCTCAGACAGGGCGAGGATCACTGAAGCTTTCTTT
CDR3aa: CASSDRARITEAFF

d_gene: TRBD1
v_gene: TRBV7-9
j_gene: TRBJ1-2
abundance: NA
CDR3nt: TGTGCCAGCTCGACAGGGGGCTATGGCTACACCTTC
CDR3aa: CASSTGGYGYTF